Listed below are T cell receptor beta chains from one sample, sequenced in a study of beta chain features in type 1 diabetes. Method: immunoSEQ multiplex PCR; TCRdb's copy keeps in-frame clones and lacks some. The sample carries around 250,000 clones, approximately 15% recorded once. The specimen sequenced was naive CD4+ T cells from blood. Source of these receptors: a man in his thirties or forties with type 1 diabetes. The conserved cysteine and the conserved F or W are not part of the CDR3 here. Expanded clones are given a class, and other clones once, few, many or no size at all.

J gene	V gene	clone size	CDR3 protein
TRBJ1-1	TRBV6-1	few	ASSEIGGATEAF
TRBJ2-5	TRBV6-6	few	ASSYEGRETQY
TRBJ1-5	TRBV7-9	-	ASSFGQAGNQPQH
TRBJ1-2	TRBV28	-	ASSTTGQGGNHGYT
TRBJ2-3	TRBV27	few	ASSLSTSGKSDTQY
TRBJ1-5	TRBV6-6	few	ASKPGQGVGQPQH
TRBJ2-3	TRBV7-2	few	ASSPGLTGTDTQY
TRBJ2-1	TRBV4-1	-	ASSRPGGSYNEQF
TRBJ2-5	TRBV6-5	-	ASSYNPDRETQY
TRBJ2-7	TRBV11-2	-	ASSNMVGGPYEQY
TRBJ2-1	TRBV6-5	few	ASRNAGLAHNEQF
TRBJ2-1	TRBV7-9	-	ASSHGLGAPPYNEQF
TRBJ2-5	TRBV11-2	few	ASSSNQATGTQY
TRBJ2-7	TRBV2	-	ASSGGQPKVHEQY
TRBJ2-7	TRBV2	-	ASRGPGSQYEQY
TRBJ1-1	TRBV5-6	few	ASSFQGSDTEAF
TRBJ2-6	TRBV4-1	few	ASSPPGRREANVLT
TRBJ2-7	TRBV7-9	few	ASSFGTAGYEQY
TRBJ2-3	TRBV5-6	-	ASSAVPGAYEADTQY
TRBJ1-1	TRBV30	-	AWRSRLTGYLRYTEAF
TRBJ2-1	TRBV29-1	few	SVRTGDAYNEQF
TRBJ1-1	TRBV7-9	few	ASSPWTGVNTEAF
TRBJ2-5	TRBV5-1	-	ASSLPSGGQETQY
TRBJ2-2	TRBV6-6	-	ASGQGAGELF
TRBJ2-2	TRBV10-3	few	AISFPGLAGAAGELF
TRBJ1-6	TRBV5-5	few	ASNSVGLSSYNSPLH
TRBJ1-2	TRBV30	-	AWSEGRGSGYT
TRBJ1-1	TRBV6-5	few	ASSSGTGNTEAF
TRBJ1-5	TRBV30	-	AWSPGGLLNQPQH
TRBJ1-4	TRBV5-5	-	ASSLDSTVNEKLF
TRBJ2-7	TRBV21-1	-	ASTIQGAYEQY
TRBJ1-2	TRBV19	-	ASSTLETGRGDYGYT
TRBJ2-1	TRBV10-3	few	AISAGLAGAYNEQF
TRBJ2-2	TRBV4-1	few	ASSPTEGRTGELF
TRBJ2-6	TRBV5-1	once	ASSLEGRAGANVLT
TRBJ1-1	TRBV7-2	-	ASSPGIAREAF
TRBJ1-5	TRBV7-9	few	ASSPGGAPNQPQH
TRBJ2-3	TRBV25-1	-	ASSDPSAQY
TRBJ2-1	TRBV6-6	few	ASRTPWGGRGNEQF
TRBJ2-3	TRBV9	-	ASSVGGGATGTDTQY
TRBJ2-3	TRBV6-6	-	ASSADRDTDTQY
TRBJ2-5	TRBV7-2	few	ASSLVGLAGGHRETQY
TRBJ2-3	TRBV7-2	few	ASSLQGTDTQY
TRBJ1-1	TRBV11-2	few	ASSFDWRTEAF
TRBJ1-1	TRBV9	few	ASSAPGGSTEAF
TRBJ2-5	TRBV18	-	ASSPEQSPAGTQY
TRBJ2-3	TRBV25-1	-	ASTKGASESTDTQY
TRBJ2-1	TRBV10-2	-	ASSASGRANEQF
TRBJ2-5	TRBV9	-	ASSPRTGVGTQY
TRBJ2-1	TRBV13	few	ASSAQGSLSYNEQF
TRBJ1-3	TRBV27	-	ASTDLSSGNTIY
TRBJ2-5	TRBV13	few	ASSSRVWETQY
TRBJ1-1	TRBV6-5	few	ASSYSKGPLTEAF
TRBJ2-2	TRBV6-1	-	ASSVGTSSTGELF
TRBJ1-2	TRBV19	-	ASSRTGPNYGYT
TRBJ1-1	TRBV19	few	ASSRDRETEAF
TRBJ2-1	TRBV30	few	AWSSSGPYNEQF